This T cell receptor beta chain emerged from a study of Ad26.COV2.S vaccination and SARS-CoV-2 variants. Background on the study: Donor had been placed in the Ad26.COV2.S arm of the COV1001 trial. Administration of Ad26.COV2.S was intramuscular, either once or twice 56 days apart.

CDR1 and CDR2 (germline): SGHRS, YFSETQ. V dropped 2 bases and J dropped 2 bases, with 11 bases sitting between them. The CDR3 spans 14 residues. Treatment meaning: roughly 20 received Ad26.COV2.S at low or high dose, single or two shots; several received placebo; per-sample allocation not given. Day 63 following the first vaccine or placebo injection was when the samples were taken. Measured with immunoSEQ multiplex PCR; TCRdb has only the in-frame clones, and not every one. Of 410,000 or so clones in the sample, approximately 92% were seen once. Study-wide points: Considerable breadth of spike-specific CD8+ and CD4+ T cell responses has reportedly been documented following vaccination.

This clone occurred once. Its antigen is as yet unknown. The V gene is TRBV5-1, the J gene TRBJ2-7; D may be TRBD2 (5 bases). The receptor was isolated from a person between 18 and 59 years old who received the Ad26.COV2.S COVID-19 vaccine or a placebo. The input for sequencing was peripheral blood, taken in a trial of Ad26.COV2.S vaccine versus placebo. The CDR3 region is CASSLTGSAYEQYF. The CDR3 bases are TGCGCCAGCAGCTTAACTGGGAGTGCCTACGAGCAGTACTTC.